This T cell receptor beta chain was identified in a study of CD8 T cells in Susac syndrome. Those who served as multiple sclerosis controls were treatment-naive patients with stable or active relapsing-remitting disease. RNA was extracted with the RNeasy kit, and a quantity of roughly 0.45 to 1 ug was reverse transcribed using random hexamers. The method of amplification for TCR beta CDR3 was immunoSEQ multiplex PCR, covering 54 Vbeta and 13 Jbeta. TCRdb redid the calling of the immunoSEQ multiplex PCR reads with MiXCR, one entry per CDR3 protein. The sample gives a few hundred thousand distinct CDR3 sequences, more than 70% of which show up once; about 0.1% is in the top ten. Germline V gene lookup returns CDR1 SNHLY and CDR2 FYNNEI. Trimming removed 11 bases at V and 1 base at J, with 15 bases between. The CDR3 is 13 amino acids.

The sequenced material came from CD8+ T cells from PBMCs. The rearrangement joins TRBV2 to TRBJ2-7, with D perhaps assigned TRBD1 or TRBD2 (5 bases each). This TCR was recovered from a human donor with multiple sclerosis. The CDR3 region is CAGTDGPSYEQYF. CDR3 DNA: TGTGCCGGGACGGACGGACCGTCCTACGAGCAGTACTTC.